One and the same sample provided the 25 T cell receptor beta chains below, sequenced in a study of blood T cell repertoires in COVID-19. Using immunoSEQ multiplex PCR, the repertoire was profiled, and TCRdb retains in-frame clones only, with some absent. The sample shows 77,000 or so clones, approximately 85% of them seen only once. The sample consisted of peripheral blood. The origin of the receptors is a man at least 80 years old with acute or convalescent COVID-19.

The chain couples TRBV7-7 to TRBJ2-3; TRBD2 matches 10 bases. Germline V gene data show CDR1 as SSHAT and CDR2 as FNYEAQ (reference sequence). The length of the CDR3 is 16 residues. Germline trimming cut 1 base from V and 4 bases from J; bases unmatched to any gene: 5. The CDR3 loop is CASSLDLAGAADTQYF. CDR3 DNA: TGTGCCAGCAGCTTAGACCTAGCGGGAGCGGCAGATACGCAGTATTTT.

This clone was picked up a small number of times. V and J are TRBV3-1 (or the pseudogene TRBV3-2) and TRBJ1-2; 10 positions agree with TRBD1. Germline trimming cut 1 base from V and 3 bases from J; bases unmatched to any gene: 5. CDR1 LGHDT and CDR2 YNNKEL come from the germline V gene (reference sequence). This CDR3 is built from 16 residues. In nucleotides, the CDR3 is TGTGCCAGCAGCCAAGTAGGGGGACAGGGGTACTATGGCTACACCTTC. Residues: CASSQVGGQGYYGYTF.

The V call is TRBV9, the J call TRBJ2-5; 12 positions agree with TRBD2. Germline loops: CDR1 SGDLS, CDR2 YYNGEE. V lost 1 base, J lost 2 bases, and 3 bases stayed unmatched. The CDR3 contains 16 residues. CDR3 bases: TGTGCCAGCAGCGTATCCGGACTAGCGGGACAAGAGACCCAGTACTTC. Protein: CASSVSGLAGQETQYF.

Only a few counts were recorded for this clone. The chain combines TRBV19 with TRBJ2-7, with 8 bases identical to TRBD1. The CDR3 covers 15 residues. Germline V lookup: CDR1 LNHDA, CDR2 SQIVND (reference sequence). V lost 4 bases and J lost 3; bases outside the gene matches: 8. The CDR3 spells CASSTSRTGNYEQYF. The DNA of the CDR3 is TGTGCCAGTAGTACCTCGCGGACAGGGAACTACGAGCAGTACTTC.

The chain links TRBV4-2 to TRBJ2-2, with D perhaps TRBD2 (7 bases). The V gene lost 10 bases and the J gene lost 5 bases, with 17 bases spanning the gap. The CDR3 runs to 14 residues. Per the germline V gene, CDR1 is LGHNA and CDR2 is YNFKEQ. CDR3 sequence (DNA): TGTGCCACCCAACGGGGAGGGGGGACCGGGGAGCTGTTTTTT. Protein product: CATQRGGGTGELFF.

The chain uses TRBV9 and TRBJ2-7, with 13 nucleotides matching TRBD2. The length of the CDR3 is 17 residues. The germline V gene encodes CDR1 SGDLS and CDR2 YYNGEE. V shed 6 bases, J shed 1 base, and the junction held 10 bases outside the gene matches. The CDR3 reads CASNQTLAGGPSYEQYF. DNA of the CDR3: TGTGCCAGCAACCAAACACTAGCGGGAGGGCCTTCCTACGAGCAGTACTTC.

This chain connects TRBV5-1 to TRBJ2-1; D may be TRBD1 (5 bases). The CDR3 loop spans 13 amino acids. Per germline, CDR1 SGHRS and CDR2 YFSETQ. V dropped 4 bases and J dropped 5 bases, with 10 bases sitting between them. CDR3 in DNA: TGCGCCAGCAGCGTACAGGTAAACAATGAGCAGTTCTTC. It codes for CASSVQVNNEQFF. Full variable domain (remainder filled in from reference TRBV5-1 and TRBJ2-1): KAGVTQTPRYLIKTRGQQVTLSCSPISGHRSVSWYQQTPGQGLQFLFEYFSETQRNKGNFPGRFSGRQFSNSRSEMNVSTLELGDSALYLCASSVQVNNEQFFGPGTRLTVL.

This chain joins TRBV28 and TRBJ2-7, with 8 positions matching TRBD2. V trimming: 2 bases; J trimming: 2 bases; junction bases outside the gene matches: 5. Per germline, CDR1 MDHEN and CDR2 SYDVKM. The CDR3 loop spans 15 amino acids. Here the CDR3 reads CASSLGTSNPYEQYF. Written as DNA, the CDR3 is TGTGCCAGCAGTTTAGGGACTAGTAATCCCTACGAGCAGTACTTC.

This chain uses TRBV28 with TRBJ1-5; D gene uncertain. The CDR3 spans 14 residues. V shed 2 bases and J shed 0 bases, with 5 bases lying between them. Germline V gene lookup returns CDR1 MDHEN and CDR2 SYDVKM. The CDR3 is CASSLDYSNQPQHF. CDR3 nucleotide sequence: TGTGCCAGCAGTTTAGACTATAGCAATCAGCCCCAGCATTTT.

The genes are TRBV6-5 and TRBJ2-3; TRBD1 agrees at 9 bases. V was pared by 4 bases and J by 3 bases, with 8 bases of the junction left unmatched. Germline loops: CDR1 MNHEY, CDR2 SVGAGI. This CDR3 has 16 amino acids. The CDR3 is CASSWGTGPGTDTQYF. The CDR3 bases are TGTGCCAGCAGTTGGGGGACAGGGCCGGGGACAGATACGCAGTATTTT.

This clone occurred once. Written as DNA, the CDR3 is TGTGCCACCAGTGATTCCGGGACAGGGTTCAATGAGCAGTTCTTC. Protein sequence: CATSDSGTGFNEQFF. The chain has TRBV24-1 and TRBJ2-1; the match to TRBD1 covers 9 bases. The CDR3 length is 15 residues. Germline V gene sequence: CDR1 KGHDR, CDR2 SFDVKD. V trimming: 2 bases; J trimming: 6 bases; junction bases outside the gene matches: 4.

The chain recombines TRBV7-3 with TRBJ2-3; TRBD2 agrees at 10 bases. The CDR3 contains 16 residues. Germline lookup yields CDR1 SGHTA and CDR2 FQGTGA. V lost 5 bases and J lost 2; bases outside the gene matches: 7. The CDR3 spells CASSPSLAGATDTQYF. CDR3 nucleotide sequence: TGTGCCAGCAGCCCCTCTCTAGCGGGGGCCACAGATACGCAGTATTTT.

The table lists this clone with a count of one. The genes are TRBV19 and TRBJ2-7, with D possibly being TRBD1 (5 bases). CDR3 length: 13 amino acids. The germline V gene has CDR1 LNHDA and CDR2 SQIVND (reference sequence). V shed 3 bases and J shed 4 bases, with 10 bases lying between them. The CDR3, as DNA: TGTGCCAGTAGTATGGACAACTTATACGAGCAGTACTTC. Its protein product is CASSMDNLYEQYF.

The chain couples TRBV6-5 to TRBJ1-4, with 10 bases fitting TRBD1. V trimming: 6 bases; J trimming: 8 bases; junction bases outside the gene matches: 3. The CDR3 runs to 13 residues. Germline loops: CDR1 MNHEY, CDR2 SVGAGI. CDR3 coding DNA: TGTGCCAGCAGGGACAGGGGGAGGGAAAAACTGTTTTTT. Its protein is CASRDRGREKLFF.

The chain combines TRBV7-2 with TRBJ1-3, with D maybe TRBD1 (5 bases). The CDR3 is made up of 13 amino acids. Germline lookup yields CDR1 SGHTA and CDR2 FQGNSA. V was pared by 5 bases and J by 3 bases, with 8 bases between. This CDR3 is CASSVGHGNTIYF. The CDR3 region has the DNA TGTGCCAGCAGCGTGGGGCATGGAAACACCATATATTTT.

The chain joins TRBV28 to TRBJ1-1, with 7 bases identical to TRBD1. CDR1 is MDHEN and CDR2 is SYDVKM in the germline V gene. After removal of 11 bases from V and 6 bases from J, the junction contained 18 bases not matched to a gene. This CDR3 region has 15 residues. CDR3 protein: CAGRDRGTRDPEAFF. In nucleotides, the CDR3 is TGTGCCGGCCGGGACAGAGGCACGAGGGACCCTGAAGCTTTCTTT.

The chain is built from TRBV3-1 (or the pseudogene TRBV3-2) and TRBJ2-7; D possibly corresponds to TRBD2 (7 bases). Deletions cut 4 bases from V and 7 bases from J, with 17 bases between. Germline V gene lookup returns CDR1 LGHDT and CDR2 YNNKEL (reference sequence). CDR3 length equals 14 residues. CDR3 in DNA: TGTGCCAGCAGCCCCCAAGGGGGGGGATGGGAGCAGTACTTC. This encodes CASSPQGGGWEQYF.

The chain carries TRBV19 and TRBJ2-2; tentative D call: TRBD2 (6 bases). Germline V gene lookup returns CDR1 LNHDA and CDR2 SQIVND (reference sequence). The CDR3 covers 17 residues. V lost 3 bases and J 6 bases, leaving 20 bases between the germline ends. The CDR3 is CASSIGMASVGPGELFF. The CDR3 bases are TGTGCCAGTAGTATCGGCATGGCTAGCGTCGGGCCCGGGGAGCTGTTTTTT.

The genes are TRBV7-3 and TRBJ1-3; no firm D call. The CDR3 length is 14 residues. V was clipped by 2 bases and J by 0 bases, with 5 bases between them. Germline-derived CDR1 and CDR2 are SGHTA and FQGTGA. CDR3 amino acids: CASSLGDSGNTIYF. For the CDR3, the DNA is TGTGCCAGCAGCTTAGGAGACTCTGGAAACACCATATATTTT.

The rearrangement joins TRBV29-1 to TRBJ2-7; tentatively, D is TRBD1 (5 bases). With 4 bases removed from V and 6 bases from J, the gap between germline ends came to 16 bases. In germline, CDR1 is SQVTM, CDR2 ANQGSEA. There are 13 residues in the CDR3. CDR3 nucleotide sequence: TGCAGCGTTGGATCCCAGGGAACGGGCGAGCAGTACTTC. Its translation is CSVGSQGTGEQYF.

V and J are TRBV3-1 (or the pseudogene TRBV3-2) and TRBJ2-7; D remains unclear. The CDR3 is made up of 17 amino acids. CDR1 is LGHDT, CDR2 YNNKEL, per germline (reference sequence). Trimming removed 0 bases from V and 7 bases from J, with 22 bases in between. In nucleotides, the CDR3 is TGTGCCAGCAGCCAAGATCCCCCTATTCGTCTTCTGGTGGAGCAGTACTTC. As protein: CASSQDPPIRLLVEQYF.

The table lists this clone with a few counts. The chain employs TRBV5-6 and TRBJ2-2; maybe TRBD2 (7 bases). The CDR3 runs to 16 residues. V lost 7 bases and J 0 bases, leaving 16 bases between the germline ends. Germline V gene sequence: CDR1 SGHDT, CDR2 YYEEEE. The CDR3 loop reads CASRGGASANTGELFF. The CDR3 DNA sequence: TGTGCCAGCCGTGGGGGGGCTTCCGCGAACACCGGGGAGCTGTTTTTT.

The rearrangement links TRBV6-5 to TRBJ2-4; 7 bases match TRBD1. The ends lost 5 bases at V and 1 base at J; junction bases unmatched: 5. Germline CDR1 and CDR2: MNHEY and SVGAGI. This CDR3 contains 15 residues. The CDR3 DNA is TGTGCCAGCAGTCTACAGGGGATGGCCAAAAACATTCAGTACTTC. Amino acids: CASSLQGMAKNIQYF.

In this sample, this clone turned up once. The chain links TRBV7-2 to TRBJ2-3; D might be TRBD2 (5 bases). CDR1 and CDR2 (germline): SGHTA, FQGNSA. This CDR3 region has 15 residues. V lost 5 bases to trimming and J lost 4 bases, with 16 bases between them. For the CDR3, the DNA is TGTGCCAGCAGCACGAGCGGAGGACGCTCAGATACGCAGTATTTT. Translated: CASSTSGGRSDTQYF.

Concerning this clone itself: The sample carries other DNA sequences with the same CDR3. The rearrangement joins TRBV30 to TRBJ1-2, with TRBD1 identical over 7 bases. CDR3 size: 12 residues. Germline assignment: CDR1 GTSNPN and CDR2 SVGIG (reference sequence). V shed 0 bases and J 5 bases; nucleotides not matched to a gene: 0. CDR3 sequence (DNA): TGTGCCTGGAGTGTGACAGGGTATGGCTACACCTTC. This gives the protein CAWSVTGYGYTF. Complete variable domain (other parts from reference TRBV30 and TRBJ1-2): SQTIHQWPATLVQPVGSPLSLECTVEGTSNPNLYWYRQAAGRGLQLLFYSVGIGQISSEVPQNLSASRPQDRQFILSSKKLLLSDSGFYLCAWSVTGYGYTFGSGTRLTVV.